This T cell receptor beta chain was documented in a study of blood T cells in healthy people across ages. Study-level information: Template switching recovered approximately one barcoded beta molecule for every two T cells.

Through a sample-barcoded 5' primer and a J-beta primer mix, a second PCR was run for 7 to 11 cycles. A minimum of 2.5 million CDR3-containing paired-end reads was obtained for each sample. From the 5' RACE reads, TCRdb called clonotypes with MiXCR, one entry per CDR3 protein. Of roughly 790,000 distinct CDR3 sequences listed, roughly 47% are singletons. Healthy Caucasians from Russia aged about 6 to 95 served as donors. The CDR3 consists of 13 residues. Germline V gene data show CDR1 as SNHLY and CDR2 as FYNNEI. Trimming took 4 bases from V and 7 from J, leaving 13 bases between them. The rearrangement joins TRBV2 to TRBJ1-1; D may be TRBD1 (6 bases). This TCR was recovered from a woman aged 60-70 years in good health. The sample taken for sequencing was blood. CDR3 loop: CASSVTRTVEAFF. The CDR3 DNA reads as TGTGCCAGCAGTGTAACTCGGACAGTTGAAGCTTTCTTT.